This T cell receptor beta chain was found in a study of blood T cell repertoires in COVID-19. Study summary: Acute and convalescent COVID-19 samples came from the United States, Italy and Spain. The analysed material was cDNA or gDNA that came from T cells, B-cell-depleted T cells, or PBMCs.

Authors' methods: Estimation of nucleated cell counts relied on the amplification of reference gene primers. The repertoire was sequenced with immunoSEQ multiplex PCR; TCRdb's copy has only in-frame clones and lacks some. D and trimming come from the DNA, and the V and J calls and clone size come from that table. The repertoire holds roughly 240,000 clones, with about 89% as singletons. In this sample, this clone turned up a few times. V was pared by 6 bases and J by 6 bases, with 12 bases between. This CDR3 spans 12 amino acids. Germline V gene sequence: CDR1 MNHEY, CDR2 SVGAGI. The TCR comes from a woman aged 55-70 years who had recovered from COVID-19. Source material: peripheral blood. The rearrangement joins TRBV6-5 to TRBJ2-7, with D possibly being TRBD1 (5 bases). The CDR3 sequence is CASSPGLGEQYF. The CDR3 nucleotides read TGTGCCAGCAGCCCAGGGCTTGGCGAGCAGTACTTC.